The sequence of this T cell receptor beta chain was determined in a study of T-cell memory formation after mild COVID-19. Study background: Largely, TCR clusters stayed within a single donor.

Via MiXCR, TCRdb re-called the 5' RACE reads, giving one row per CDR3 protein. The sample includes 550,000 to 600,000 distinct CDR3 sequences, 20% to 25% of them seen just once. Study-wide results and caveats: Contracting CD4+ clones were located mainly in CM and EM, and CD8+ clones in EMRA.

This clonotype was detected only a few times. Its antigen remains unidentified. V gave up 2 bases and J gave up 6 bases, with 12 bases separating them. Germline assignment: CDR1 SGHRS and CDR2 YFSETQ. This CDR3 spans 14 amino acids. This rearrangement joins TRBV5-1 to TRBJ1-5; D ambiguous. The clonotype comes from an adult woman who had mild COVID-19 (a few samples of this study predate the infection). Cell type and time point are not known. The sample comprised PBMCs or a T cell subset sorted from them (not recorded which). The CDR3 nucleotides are TGCGCCAGCAGCTTTTCCCTGGGAGGTCAGCCCCAGCATTTT. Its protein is CASSFSLGGQPQHF.